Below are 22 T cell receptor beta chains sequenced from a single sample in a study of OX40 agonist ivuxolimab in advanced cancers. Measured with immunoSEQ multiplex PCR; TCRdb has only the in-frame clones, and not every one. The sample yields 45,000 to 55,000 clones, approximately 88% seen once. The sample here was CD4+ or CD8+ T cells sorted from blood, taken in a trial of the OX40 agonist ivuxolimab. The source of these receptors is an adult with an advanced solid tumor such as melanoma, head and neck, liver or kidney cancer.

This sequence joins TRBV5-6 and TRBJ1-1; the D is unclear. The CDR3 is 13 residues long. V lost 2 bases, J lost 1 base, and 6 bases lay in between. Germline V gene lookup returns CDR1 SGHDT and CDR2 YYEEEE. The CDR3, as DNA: TGTGCCAGCAGCTTAACAGCGAACACTGAAGCTTTCTTT. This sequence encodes CASSLTANTEAFF.

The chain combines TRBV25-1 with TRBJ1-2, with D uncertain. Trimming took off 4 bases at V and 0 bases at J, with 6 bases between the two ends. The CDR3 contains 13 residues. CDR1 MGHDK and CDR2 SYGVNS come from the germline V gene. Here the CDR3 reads CASSVDSNYGYTF. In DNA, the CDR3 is TGTGCCAGCAGTGTGGACTCTAACTATGGCTACACCTTC.

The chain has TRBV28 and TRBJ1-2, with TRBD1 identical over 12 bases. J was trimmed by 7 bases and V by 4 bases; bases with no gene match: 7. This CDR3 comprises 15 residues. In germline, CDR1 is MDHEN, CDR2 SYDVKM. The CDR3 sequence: CASSSPGQGASGYTF. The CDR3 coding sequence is TGTGCCAGCAGTTCCCCGGGACAGGGGGCGAGTGGCTACACCTTC.

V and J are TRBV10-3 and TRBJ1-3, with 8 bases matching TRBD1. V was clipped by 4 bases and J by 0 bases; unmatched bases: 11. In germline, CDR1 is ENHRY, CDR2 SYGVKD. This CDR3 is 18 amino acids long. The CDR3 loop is CAISGVIGTGDSGNTIYF. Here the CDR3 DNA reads TGTGCCATCAGTGGAGTCATAGGGACAGGTGACTCTGGAAACACCATATATTTT.

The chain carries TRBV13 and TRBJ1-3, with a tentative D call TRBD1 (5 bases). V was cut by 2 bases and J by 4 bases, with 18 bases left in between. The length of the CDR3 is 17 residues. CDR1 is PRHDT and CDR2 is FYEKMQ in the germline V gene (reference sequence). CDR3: CASSLRPGYVAGNTIYF. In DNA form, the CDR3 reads TGTGCCAGCAGCTTACGCCCAGGGTATGTAGCCGGAAACACCATATATTTT. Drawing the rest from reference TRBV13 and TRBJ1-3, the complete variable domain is AAGVIQSPRHLIKEKRETATLKCYPIPRHDTVYWYQQGPGQDPQFLISFYEKMQSDKGSIPDRFSAQQFSDYHSELNMSSLELGDSALYFCASSLRPGYVAGNTIYFGEGSWLTVV.

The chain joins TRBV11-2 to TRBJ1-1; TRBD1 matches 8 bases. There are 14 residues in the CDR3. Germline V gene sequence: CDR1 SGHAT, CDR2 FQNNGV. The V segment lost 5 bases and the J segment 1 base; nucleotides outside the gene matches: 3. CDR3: CASSPRGQNTEAFF. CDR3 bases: TGTGCCAGCAGCCCCAGGGGGCAGAACACTGAAGCTTTCTTT.

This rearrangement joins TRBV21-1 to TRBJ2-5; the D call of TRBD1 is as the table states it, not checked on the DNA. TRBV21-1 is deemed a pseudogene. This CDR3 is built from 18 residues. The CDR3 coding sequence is TGTGCCAGCAGCAAAGGAATAAAGGGGGCGCACAACCAAGAGACCCAGTACTTC. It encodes CASSKGIKGAHNQETQYF.

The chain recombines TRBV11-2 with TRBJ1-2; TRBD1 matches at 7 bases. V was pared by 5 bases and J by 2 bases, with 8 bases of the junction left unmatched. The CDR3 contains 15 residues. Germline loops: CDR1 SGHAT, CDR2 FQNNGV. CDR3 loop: CASSLGLTGNYGYTF. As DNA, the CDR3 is TGTGCCAGCAGCCTAGGGCTGACAGGGAACTATGGCTACACCTTC.

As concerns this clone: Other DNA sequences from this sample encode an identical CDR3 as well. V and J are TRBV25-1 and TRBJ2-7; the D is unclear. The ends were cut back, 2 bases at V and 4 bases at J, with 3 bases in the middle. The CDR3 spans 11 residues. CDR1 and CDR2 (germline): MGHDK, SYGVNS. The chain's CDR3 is CASSEMYEQYF. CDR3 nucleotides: TGTGCCAGCAGTGAAATGTACGAGCAGTACTTC.

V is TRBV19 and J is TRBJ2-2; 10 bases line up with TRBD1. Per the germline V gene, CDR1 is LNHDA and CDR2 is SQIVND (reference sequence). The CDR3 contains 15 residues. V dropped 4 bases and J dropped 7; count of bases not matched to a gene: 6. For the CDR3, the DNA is TGTGCCAGTAGTAAACCGGGACAGGGGATCGGGGAGCTGTTTTTT. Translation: CASSKPGQGIGELFF.

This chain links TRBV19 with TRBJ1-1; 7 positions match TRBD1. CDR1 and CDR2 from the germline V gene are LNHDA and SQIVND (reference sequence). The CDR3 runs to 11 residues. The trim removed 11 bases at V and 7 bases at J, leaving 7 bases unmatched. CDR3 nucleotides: TGTGCCTCCAGGGGGGTAAGTGAAGCTTTCTTT. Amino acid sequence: CASRGVSEAFF.

CDR3 bases: TGCGCCAGCAGCCAAGGTGACCGGGACTACGACAATGAGCAGTTCTTC. Protein: CASSQGDRDYDNEQFF. V and J are TRBV4-1 and TRBJ2-1, with TRBD2 identical over 7 bases. This CDR3 contains 16 residues. Germline V gene data show CDR1 as MGHRA and CDR2 as YSYEKL. J lost 5 bases, V lost 1 base, and 8 bases had no gene match.

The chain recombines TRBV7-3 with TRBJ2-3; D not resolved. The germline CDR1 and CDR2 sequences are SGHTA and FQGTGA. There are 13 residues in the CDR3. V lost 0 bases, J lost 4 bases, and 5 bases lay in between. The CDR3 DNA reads TGTGCCAGCAGCTTAACAGGGCCAGATACGCAGTATTTT. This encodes CASSLTGPDTQYF.

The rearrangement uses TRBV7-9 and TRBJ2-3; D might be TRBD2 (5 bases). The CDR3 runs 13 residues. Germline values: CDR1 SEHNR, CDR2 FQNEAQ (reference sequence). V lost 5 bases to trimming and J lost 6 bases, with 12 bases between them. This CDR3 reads CASSPTTEDTQYF. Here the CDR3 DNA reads TGTGCCAGCAGCCCGACTACGGAGGATACGCAGTATTTT.

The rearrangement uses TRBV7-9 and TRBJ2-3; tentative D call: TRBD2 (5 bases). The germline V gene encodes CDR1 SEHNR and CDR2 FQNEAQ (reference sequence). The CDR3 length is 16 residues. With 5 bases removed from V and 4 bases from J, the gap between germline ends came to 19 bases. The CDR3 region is CASSPSRAGWSDTQYF. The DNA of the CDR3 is TGTGCCAGCAGCCCCTCCCGGGCGGGTTGGTCAGATACGCAGTATTTT.

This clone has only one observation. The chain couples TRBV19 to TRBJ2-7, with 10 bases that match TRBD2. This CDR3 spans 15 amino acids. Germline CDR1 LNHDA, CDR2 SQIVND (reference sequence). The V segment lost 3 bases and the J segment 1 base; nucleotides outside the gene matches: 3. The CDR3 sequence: CASSIQRGGSYEQYF. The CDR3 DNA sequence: TGTGCCAGTAGTATCCAGCGGGGGGGTTCCTACGAGCAGTACTTC. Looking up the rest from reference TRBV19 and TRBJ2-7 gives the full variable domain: DGGITQSPKYLFRKEGQNVTLSCEQNLNHDAMYWYRQDPGQGLRLIYYSQIVNDFQKGDIAEGYSVSREKKESFPLTVTSAQKNPTAFYLCASSIQRGGSYEQYFGPGTRLTVT.

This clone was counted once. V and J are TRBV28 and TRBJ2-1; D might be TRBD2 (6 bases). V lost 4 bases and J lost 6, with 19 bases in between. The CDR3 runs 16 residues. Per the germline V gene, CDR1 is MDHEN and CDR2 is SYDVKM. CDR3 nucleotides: TGTGCCAGCAGTTCATCGACTAGTTGGTTGGGCAATGAGCAGTTCTTC. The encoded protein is CASSSSTSWLGNEQFF. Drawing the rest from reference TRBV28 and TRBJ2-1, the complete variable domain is DVKVTQSSRYLVKRTGEKVFLECVQDMDHENMFWYRQDPGLGLRLIYFSYDVKMKEKGDIPEGYSVSREKKERFSLILESASTNQTSMYLCASSSSTSWLGNEQFFGPGTRLTVL.

The CDR3 is CASSESSRGETQYF. CDR3 nucleotide sequence: TGTGCCAGCAGTGAGAGCTCCCGGGGAGAGACCCAGTACTTC. The chain recombines TRBV6-1 with TRBJ2-5, with D possibly being TRBD2 (5 bases). Between the trimmed V and J ends, which lost 3 bases and 4 bases, there was a span of 12 bases. CDR3 length: 14 amino acids. Germline CDR1 MNHNS, CDR2 SASEGT.

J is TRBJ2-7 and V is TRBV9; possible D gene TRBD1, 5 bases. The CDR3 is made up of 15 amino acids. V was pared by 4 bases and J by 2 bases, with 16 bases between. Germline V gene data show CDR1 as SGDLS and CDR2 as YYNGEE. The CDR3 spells CASSPSTAQTYEQYF. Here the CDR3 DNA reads TGTGCCAGCAGCCCATCGACAGCCCAAACCTACGAGCAGTACTTC. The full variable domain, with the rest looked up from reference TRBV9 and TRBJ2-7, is DSGVTQTPKHLITATGQRVTLRCSPRSGDLSVYWYQQSLDQGLQFLIQYYNGEERAKGNILERFSAQQFPDLHSELNLSSLELGDSALYFCASSPSTAQTYEQYFGPGTRLTVT.

This chain's CDR3 is CASSLESAGSFNQPQHF. The DNA for the CDR3 is TGTGCCAGCAGCTTAGAGTCAGCAGGGAGCTTCAATCAGCCCCAGCATTTT. The chain carries TRBV7-6 and TRBJ1-5; D may be TRBD1 (5 bases). Germline V lookup: CDR1 SGHVS, CDR2 FNYEAQ. V lost 1 base to trimming and J lost 3 bases, with 16 bases between them. This CDR3 region has 17 residues.

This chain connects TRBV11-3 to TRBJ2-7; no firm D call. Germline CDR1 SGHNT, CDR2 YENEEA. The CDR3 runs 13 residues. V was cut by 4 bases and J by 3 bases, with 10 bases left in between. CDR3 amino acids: CASSSADRYEQYF. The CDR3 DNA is TGTGCCAGCAGCTCTGCTGACCGCTACGAGCAGTACTTC.

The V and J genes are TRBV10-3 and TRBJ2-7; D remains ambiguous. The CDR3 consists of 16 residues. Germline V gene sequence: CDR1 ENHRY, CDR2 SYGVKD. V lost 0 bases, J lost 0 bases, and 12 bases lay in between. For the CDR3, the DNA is TGTGCCATCAGTGAGTCGCCGGGTTTTAGCTCCTACGAGCAGTACTTC. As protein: CAISESPGFSSYEQYF.